These 32 T cell receptor beta chains were sequenced from one sample in a study of cytomegalovirus exposure and HLA in healthy donors. 60 Vbeta and 13 Jbeta primers were used in PCR. Some clones are missing from TCRdb's copy, which holds only in-frame ones; the method was immunoSEQ multiplex PCR. The sample has 160,000 or so clones; roughly 85% are singletons. The sample taken for sequencing was PBMCs. The receptors stem from a man between 18 and 29 years old in good health and CMV-seropositive.

The chain employs TRBV10-2 and TRBJ1-1; weak D call: TRBD1 (6 bases). From germline, CDR1 is WSHSY and CDR2 SAAADI. V shed 9 bases and J shed 1 base, with 21 bases lying between them. The CDR3 spans 16 residues. The CDR3 DNA is TGCGCCAGTTACAACGGACAGTGGTTGGCGAACACTGAAGCTTTCTTT. Residues: CASYNGQWLANTEAFF.

The chain combines TRBV27 with TRBJ1-2, with TRBD1 matching over 9 bases. Germline CDR1 reads MNHEY; CDR2 reads SMNVEV (reference sequence). This CDR3 is 15 amino acids long. J lost 4 bases, V lost 5 bases, and 8 bases had no gene match. CDR3 DNA sequence: TGTGCCAGCAGTAAGACCGGACAGGGGACCTATGGCTACACCTTC. Its translation is CASSKTGQGTYGYTF.

The chain recombines TRBV2 with TRBJ2-3; D unclear. Germline V gene sequence: CDR1 SNHLY, CDR2 FYNNEI. With 9 bases removed from V and 3 bases from J, the gap between germline ends came to 10 bases. CDR3 length: 12 residues. In DNA form, the CDR3 reads TGTGCCAGAGAGGTTGGTACAGATACGCAGTATTTT. Translating it yields CAREVGTDTQYF.

This chain connects TRBV6-4 to TRBJ2-3; TRBD2 might be the D (7 bases). CDR1 and CDR2 (germline): MRHNA, SNTAGT. Trimming pared 3 bases from V and 0 bases from J, leaving 10 bases between. The CDR3 runs to 15 residues. The CDR3 DNA sequence: TGTGCCAGCAGTGAGAGGGGGGGTAGCACAGATACGCAGTATTTT. Residues: CASSERGGSTDTQYF.

The rearrangement links TRBV4-1 to TRBJ2-3; D is undetermined. Germline V lookup: CDR1 MGHRA, CDR2 YSYEKL. Deletions cut 5 bases from V and 0 bases from J, with 9 bases between. This CDR3 has 14 amino acids. The CDR3 nucleotides read TGCGCCAGCAGCTCACCCGGTAGCACAGATACGCAGTATTTT. Its protein is CASSSPGSTDTQYF.

The DNA of the CDR3 is TGTGCCAGCAGTGAAAGGACAGGGCGGCGCTACACCTTC. Its translation: CASSERTGRRYTF. The chain combines TRBV25-1 with TRBJ1-2, with 8 bases lining up with TRBD1. CDR1 is MGHDK, CDR2 SYGVNS, per germline. The CDR3 runs 13 residues. Losses at the gene ends were 2 bases for V and 9 bases for J; bases not matched to a gene: 5.

This chain's CDR3 is CASSPVQGARGTEAFF. DNA of the CDR3: TGTGCCAGCAGCCCGGTACAGGGGGCGCGGGGCACTGAAGCTTTCTTT. The V gene is TRBV28, the J gene TRBJ1-1; TRBD1 agrees at 9 bases. The junction had 12 bases not matched to a gene; V was cut back by 6 bases and J by 4 bases. The germline V gene has CDR1 MDHEN and CDR2 SYDVKM. CDR3 length: 16 amino acids.

The chain couples TRBV5-1 to TRBJ2-5; 7 bases agree with TRBD1. V shed 4 bases, J shed 11 bases, and the junction held 11 bases outside the gene matches. There are 13 residues in the CDR3. Germline V CDR1 and CDR2: SGHRS, YFSETQ. CDR3 protein: CASSVGQSQEQYF. CDR3 nucleotide sequence: TGCGCCAGCAGCGTGGGACAGTCGCAAGAGCAGTACTTC.

The gene calls are TRBV18 and TRBJ1-2; D is uncertain. V lost 0 bases and J 4 bases, leaving 9 bases between the germline ends. The CDR3 extends over 14 amino acids. Germline V gives CDR1 KGHSH, CDR2 LQKENI. This CDR3 reads CASSPPGSFYGYTF. DNA for the CDR3: TGTGCCAGCTCACCACCGGGCAGTTTCTATGGCTACACCTTC. The whole variable domain, remainder taken from reference TRBV18 and TRBJ1-2, is NAGVMQNPRHLVRRRGQEARLRCSPMKGHSHVYWYRQLPEEGLKFMVYLQKENIIDESGMPKERFSAEFPKEGPSILRIQQVVRGDSAAYFCASSPPGSFYGYTFGSGTRLTVV.

The J gene is TRBJ2-2, the V gene TRBV27, with D unresolved. This CDR3 has 14 residues. Germline assignment: CDR1 MNHEY and CDR2 SMNVEV (reference sequence). V lost 0 bases to trimming and J lost 6 bases, with 8 bases between them. As DNA, the CDR3 is TGTGCCAGCAGTTTATCGGCCCCTCCCGGGGAGCTGTTTTTT. It is translated as CASSLSAPPGELFF.

The rearrangement joins TRBV28 to TRBJ1-5; 9 bases line up with TRBD1. The CDR3 has 14 amino acids. The junction had 7 bases not matched to a gene; V was cut back by 8 bases and J by 5 bases. Germline CDR1 and CDR2: MDHEN and SYDVKM. The CDR3 coding sequence is TGTGCCAGCGATCCCGGGACAGGGTATCAGCCCCAGCATTTT. This translates into CASDPGTGYQPQHF.

The rearrangement links TRBV27 to TRBJ2-7, with 11 bases that match TRBD2. The CDR3 covers 15 residues. With V trimmed by 1 base and J by 2 bases, 1 base remained unmatched. Germline V gene data show CDR1 as MNHEY and CDR2 as SMNVEV (reference sequence). For the CDR3, the DNA is TGTGCCAGCAGTTTATTAGCGGGAGGGACCTACGAGCAGTACTTC. Translated, it gives CASSLLAGGTYEQYF.

The chain recombines TRBV27 with TRBJ1-5; D is uncertain. Germline V gives CDR1 MNHEY, CDR2 SMNVEV (reference sequence). V was clipped by 0 bases and J by 4 bases, with 4 bases between them. This CDR3 has 13 amino acids. CDR3 DNA: TGTGCCAGCAGTTTATCCTCTAATCAGCCCCAGCATTTT. Translating gives CASSLSSNQPQHF.

V is TRBV5-1 and J is TRBJ1-1; 8 positions agree with TRBD1. Germline CDR1 and CDR2: SGHRS and YFSETQ. There are 14 residues in the CDR3. With V trimmed by 7 bases and J by 4 bases, 9 bases remained unmatched. The CDR3 reads CASRLTGGSTEAFF. CDR3 nucleotides: TGCGCCAGCCGGTTAACAGGGGGGTCCACTGAAGCTTTCTTT.

The chain employs TRBV5-1 and TRBJ2-3; TRBD1 is a possible D gene (5 bases). Germline CDR1 is SGHRS and CDR2 is YFSETQ. CDR3 length equals 15 residues. Trimming left V 5 bases short and J 6 bases short, with 19 bases between. As DNA, the CDR3 is TGCGCCAGCAGTTTGATAGTGGGGCGCGCGGATACGCAGTATTTT. It yields the protein CASSLIVGRADTQYF.

This chain joins TRBV6-5 and TRBJ1-2; TRBD1 aligns across 7 bases. The CDR3 length is 14 residues. V gave up 3 bases and J gave up 5 bases; unmatched junction bases: 6. CDR1 is MNHEY and CDR2 is SVGAGI in the germline V gene. CDR3 region: CASSYKGAVYGYTF. CDR3 nucleotides: TGTGCCAGCAGTTATAAGGGGGCGGTGTATGGCTACACCTTC.

The chain is built from TRBV5-4 and TRBJ2-7; weak D call: TRBD1 (6 bases). The CDR3 is made up of 15 amino acids. Trimming took off 0 bases at V and 7 bases at J, with 17 bases between the two ends. Germline V CDR1 and CDR2: SGHNT, YYREEE (reference sequence). CDR3 DNA: TGTGCCAGCAGCTTGGGGGGCAGGGGTATCGATGAGCAGTACTTC. It codes for CASSLGGRGIDEQYF.

The chain uses TRBV29-1 and TRBJ1-1; 11 bases agree with TRBD1. The germline V gene encodes CDR1 SQVTM and CDR2 ANQGSEA. V lost 4 bases, J lost 7 bases, and 14 bases stayed unmatched. The CDR3 consists of 16 residues. CDR3 nucleotide sequence: TGCAGCGTTGCGGGACAGGGGGTTACGTTCGCGAGTGAAGCTTTCTTT. It codes for CSVAGQGVTFASEAFF.

V and J are TRBV5-5 and TRBJ1-1; tentatively, D is TRBD1 (5 bases). Germline CDR1 is SGHKS and CDR2 is YYEKEE (reference sequence). The CDR3 extends over 13 amino acids. V lost 0 bases and J lost 5, with 8 bases in between. The CDR3 bases are TGTGCCAGCAGCTTGGCAGGGTTGACTGAAGCTTTCTTT. It encodes CASSLAGLTEAFF.

CDR3 coding DNA: TGCGCCAGCAAGGGGGGGGCCTTGACAGGAGAGACCCAGTACTTC. Amino acids: CASKGGALTGETQYF. The gene calls are TRBV5-1 and TRBJ2-5, with D possibly being TRBD2 (7 bases). Deletions cut 6 bases from V and 4 bases from J, with 19 bases between. This CDR3 comprises 15 residues. The germline V gene encodes CDR1 SGHRS and CDR2 YFSETQ.

V and J are TRBV19 and TRBJ1-5, with D unresolved. With 11 bases removed from V and 6 bases from J, the gap between germline ends came to 14 bases. Looked up from germline, CDR1 is LNHDA and CDR2 is SQIVND (reference sequence). This CDR3 is built from 12 residues. The CDR3 loop is CASAKPFQPQHF. CDR3 DNA: TGTGCCTCTGCTAAGCCCTTTCAGCCCCAGCATTTT.

The CDR3 loop reads CASSYGQFYGYTF. CDR3 DNA: TGTGCCAGCAGCTACGGACAGTTCTATGGCTACACCTTC. The chain is built from TRBV13 and TRBJ1-2; weak D call: TRBD1 (6 bases). Germline V gene data show CDR1 as PRHDT and CDR2 as FYEKMQ (reference sequence). With 4 bases removed from V and 4 bases from J, the gap between germline ends came to 10 bases. This CDR3 has 13 amino acids.

This chain links TRBV28 with TRBJ2-7; D gene uncertain. The V gene's germline CDR1 is MDHEN and CDR2 SYDVKM. Trimming took off 1 base at V and 3 bases at J, with 4 bases between the two ends. The CDR3 consists of 12 residues. This CDR3 reads CASSLSNYEQYF. The CDR3 DNA sequence: TGTGCCAGCAGTTTATCCAACTACGAGCAGTACTTC. Full variable domain (remainder filled in from reference TRBV28 and TRBJ2-7): DVKVTQSSRYLVKRTGEKVFLECVQDMDHENMFWYRQDPGLGLRLIYFSYDVKMKEKGDIPEGYSVSREKKERFSLILESASTNQTSMYLCASSLSNYEQYFGPGTRLTVT.

This clone was seen a single time. V is TRBV30 and J is TRBJ1-5; D perhaps matches TRBD1 (6 bases). The CDR3 is 13 amino acids. The V gene lost 3 bases and the J gene lost 3 bases, with 9 bases spanning the gap. CDR1 and CDR2 from the germline V gene are GTSNPN and SVGIG (reference sequence). CDR3 region: CAWRRTANQPQHF. The CDR3 DNA reads TGTGCCTGGAGACGGACAGCCAATCAGCCCCAGCATTTT. Full variable domain (remainder filled in from reference TRBV30 and TRBJ1-5): SQTIHQWPATLVQPVGSPLSLECTVEGTSNPNLYWYRQAAGRGLQLLFYSVGIGQISSEVPQNLSASRPQDRQFILSSKKLLLSDSGFYLCAWRRTANQPQHFGDGTRLSIL.

The V gene is TRBV12-5, the J gene TRBJ1-1, with D perhaps matching TRBD1 (5 bases). This CDR3 is 13 amino acids long. V was trimmed by 3 bases and J by 4 bases, leaving 9 bases between them. CDR1 is LGHNT, CDR2 FRNRAP, per germline. The CDR3 region is CASGFGHSTEAFF. The CDR3 region has the DNA TGTGCTAGTGGTTTCGGACACAGCACTGAAGCTTTCTTT. Based on the CDR3 plus reference TRBV12-5 and TRBJ1-1, the full variable domain is DARVTQTPRHKVTEMGQEVTMRCQPILGHNTVFWYRQTMMQGLELLAYFRNRAPLDDSGMPKDRFSAEMPDATLATLKIQPSEPRDSAVYFCASGFGHSTEAFFGQGTRLTVV.

V is TRBV7-9 and J is TRBJ1-5, with TRBD1 identical over 10 bases. Germline values: CDR1 SEHNR, CDR2 FQNEAQ (reference sequence). With V trimmed by 4 bases and J by 5 bases, 2 bases remained unmatched. The CDR3 extends over 14 amino acids. The CDR3 nucleotides are TGTGCCAGCAGCTCGGGACAGGGGTATCAGCCCCAGCATTTT. Encoded protein: CASSSGQGYQPQHF.

J is TRBJ2-2 and V is TRBV6-6; D unclear. Per germline, CDR1 MNHNY and CDR2 SVGAGI (reference sequence). The CDR3 sequence is 16 residues long. Trimming pared 1 base from V and 3 bases from J, leaving 12 bases between. CDR3 sequence: CASSYFVTQDTGELFF. Here the CDR3 DNA reads TGTGCCAGCAGTTACTTTGTCACACAAGACACCGGGGAGCTGTTTTTT.

This sequence joins TRBV7-2 and TRBJ2-1; the match to TRBD1 covers 8 bases. Germline loops: CDR1 SGHTA, CDR2 FQGNSA. This CDR3 region has 13 residues. V was pared by 5 bases and J by 7 bases, with 4 bases of the junction left unmatched. CDR3 protein: CASSIRGQNEQFF. The CDR3 DNA reads as TGTGCCAGCAGCATCAGGGGGCAGAATGAGCAGTTCTTC.

The V call is TRBV5-1, the J call TRBJ1-1; D is uncertain. Trimming removed 7 bases from V and 4 bases from J, with 8 bases in between. The CDR3 extends over 11 amino acids. The germline CDR1 and CDR2 sequences are SGHRS and YFSETQ. In DNA form, the CDR3 reads TGCGCCAGCTCAGATGCCACTGAAGCTTTCTTT. Its protein product is CASSDATEAFF.

This chain uses TRBV14 with TRBJ1-1; D call uncertain. Per germline, CDR1 SGHDN and CDR2 FVKESK. CDR3 length equals 13 residues. V lost 5 bases, J lost 0 bases, and 7 bases lay in between. This chain's CDR3 is CASSFLMNTEAFF. CDR3 sequence (DNA): TGTGCCAGCAGCTTCCTTATGAACACTGAAGCTTTCTTT.

This chain links TRBV19 with TRBJ2-7; 12 bases fit TRBD1. This CDR3 contains 15 residues. Germline loops: CDR1 LNHDA, CDR2 SQIVND (reference sequence). Trimming at V came to 5 bases and at J to 5 bases, leaving 7 bases not matched to a gene. CDR3 residues: CASSSGTGGPHEQYF. CDR3 in DNA: TGTGCCAGTAGTTCAGGGACAGGGGGCCCTCACGAGCAGTACTTC.

V usage is TRBV7-9 and J usage is TRBJ1-2; 9 nucleotides align to TRBD1. Germline V gene lookup returns CDR1 SEHNR and CDR2 FQNEAQ (reference sequence). There are 15 residues in the CDR3. V lost 4 bases to trimming and J lost 8 bases; unmatched junction nucleotides: 11. CDR3 sequence reads: CASSSSPTGGLGYTF. In DNA, the CDR3 is TGTGCCAGCAGCTCAAGCCCCACAGGGGGCTTGGGCTACACCTTC. Based on the CDR3 plus reference TRBV7-9 and TRBJ1-2, the full variable domain is DTGVSQNPRHKITKRGQNVTFRCDPISEHNRLYWYRQTLGQGPEFLTYFQNEAQLEKSRLLSDRFSAERPKGSFSTLEIQRTEQGDSAMYLCASSSSPTGGLGYTFGSGTRLTVV.